These 21 T cell receptor beta chains originate from one sample sequenced in a study of human T cells and chemical hapten exposure listed by TCRdb under 2021. Libraries were made using RACE. The run used a NextSeq 500. TCRdb trimmed the raw reads at Q25, called clones with MiXCR and kept productive beta chains. Duplicate CDR3 protein sequences are folded into a single record with the most common DNA and genes. The sample table holds 70,000 to 90,000 distinct CDR3 sequences, of which about 10% were seen once. The biggest ten clones account for around 3.6% of the sample. According to the study, the label for this sample's time point signals: patch test 3, about 24 weeks after DPC sensitization. The treatment or condition label, as the study defines it: therapeutic diphenylcyclopropenone sensitization with weekly scalp DPC. The sample in question was whole blood, obtained in connection with sensitization to the hapten diphenylcyclopropenone (DPC). These receptors were taken from a woman aged 45-65 years with alopecia areata. Some clones in this sample may be carry-over from other donors' samples.

Here the CDR3 DNA reads TGTGCCAGCAGCCAACCTACTACCTACGAGCAGTACTTC. This gives the protein CASSQPTTYEQYF. The genes are TRBV7-2 and TRBJ2-7; D is uncertain. The CDR3 has 13 amino acids. Between the trimmed V and J ends, which lost 5 bases and 2 bases, there was a span of 10 bases. Germline V gene sequence: CDR1 SGHTA, CDR2 FQGNSA.

The table lists this clonotype with many counts. V usage is TRBV10-2 and J usage is TRBJ1-1, with D possibly matching TRBD1 (6 bases). Germline V gene sequence: CDR1 WSHSY, CDR2 SAAADI. The CDR3 loop spans 15 amino acids. Trimming took 8 bases from V and 0 from J, leaving 16 bases between them. This chain's CDR3 is CASRRTVTMNTEAFF. Here the CDR3 DNA reads TGCGCCAGCCGACGGACAGTGACGATGAACACTGAAGCTTTCTTT.

At least ten counts were recorded for this clonotype. The chain links TRBV12-3 or TRBV12-4 to TRBJ2-6, with D uncertain. This CDR3 spans 16 amino acids. V shed 8 bases and J shed 2 bases, with 16 bases lying between them. Here the CDR3 reads CASLIYGGTGANVLTF. The CDR3 DNA sequence: TGTGCCAGCTTAATATATGGTGGAACTGGGGCCAACGTCCTGACTTTC.

Concerning this clonotype itself: A much larger clone lies a single base off, so this may be a read error. The CDR3 sequence is CASSMTVSGTTIYF. DNA for the CDR3: TGTGCCAGCAGCATGACGGTCTCTGGAACCACCATATATTTT. The gene calls are TRBV7-2 and TRBJ1-3; D is unclear. This CDR3 spans 14 amino acids. Germline V gives CDR1 SGHTA, CDR2 FQGNSA.

The chain is built from TRBV6-2 or TRBV6-3 and TRBJ2-7, with D hard to call. Trimming took off 6 bases at V and 4 bases at J, with 7 bases between the two ends. Germline V gene lookup returns CDR1 MNHEY and CDR2 SVGEGT. The length of the CDR3 is 11 residues. This chain's CDR3 is CASSFLYEQYF. CDR3 nucleotide sequence: TGTGCCAGCAGCTTCCTATACGAGCAGTACTTC.

This clonotype was counted between two and nine times. The V and J genes are TRBV9 and TRBJ2-1; a possible D gene is TRBD2 (6 bases). Germline CDR1 SGDLS, CDR2 YYNGEE. The CDR3 consists of 16 residues. Trimming shortened V by 3 bases and J by 8 bases, and 21 bases separated the two germline ends. Written as DNA, the CDR3 is TGTGCCAGCAGCGCTAGCGTTACACCCTATGGGGATGAGCAGTTCTTC. This translates into CASSASVTPYGDEQFF.

The sample holds many counts of this clonotype. The V and J genes are TRBV28 and TRBJ2-7; D not resolved. Germline V lookup: CDR1 MDHEN, CDR2 SYDVKM. With 5 bases removed from V and 9 bases from J, the gap between germline ends came to 14 bases. This CDR3 has 12 amino acids. This CDR3 reads CASSPPNSAQYF. The CDR3 coding sequence is TGTGCCAGCAGTCCCCCCAATTCAGCGCAGTACTTC.

This clonotype showed up just once. The rearrangement uses TRBV10-3 and TRBJ2-3; no firm D call. Germline loops: CDR1 ENHRY, CDR2 SYGVKD. V was cut by 7 bases and J by 2 bases, with 10 bases left in between. The CDR3 totals 13 residues. CDR3 loop: CAIKSDPTDTQYF. For the CDR3, the DNA is TGTGCCATCAAGAGCGACCCCACAGATACGCAGTATTTT.

V and J are TRBV28 and TRBJ1-6, with D tentatively TRBD1 (5 bases). Per germline, CDR1 MDHEN and CDR2 SYDVKM. The CDR3 is 14 residues long. V was clipped by 7 bases and J by 5 bases, with 12 bases between them. Here the CDR3 reads CASTGNPHNSPLHF. CDR3 bases: TGTGCCAGCACAGGGAACCCTCATAATTCACCCCTCCACTTT.

The genes are TRBV27 and TRBJ1-2; possibly TRBD1 for D (6 bases). The CDR3 spans 14 residues. Looked up from germline, CDR1 is MNHEY and CDR2 is SMNVEV (reference sequence). Trimming removed 7 bases from V and 2 bases from J, with 14 bases in between. CDR3 sequence (DNA): TGTGCCAGCAAAGCCGTGGACAGAAACTATGGCTACACCTTC. It codes for CASKAVDRNYGYTF.

The V call is TRBV11-1, the J call TRBJ2-1; 7 bases agree with TRBD2. Germline V gene data show CDR1 as SGHAT and CDR2 as FQDESV (reference sequence). The CDR3 totals 14 residues. V lost 0 bases, J lost 9 bases, and 5 bases stayed unmatched. Here the CDR3 DNA reads TGTGCCAGCAGCTTAGCGGGGCCGGGAGGTGAGCAGTTCTTC. As protein: CASSLAGPGGEQFF.

This clonotype occurred a few times. The rearrangement uses TRBV24-1 and TRBJ2-7; D uncertain. The germline CDR1 and CDR2 sequences are KGHDR and SFDVKD. The CDR3 is 13 amino acids. Trimming took 5 bases from V and 1 from J, leaving 8 bases between them. CDR3 nucleotides: TGTGCCACCAGTGGTTCGGAGTCCTACGAGCAGTACTTC. Protein product: CATSGSESYEQYF.

This clonotype was found many times. The V and J genes are TRBV13 and TRBJ2-3; D unclear. Between the trimmed V and J ends, which lost 5 bases and 4 bases, there was a span of 7 bases. Germline-derived CDR1 and CDR2 are PRHDT and FYEKMQ (reference sequence). This CDR3 is 12 amino acids long. The CDR3 sequence is CASSKRSDTQYF. CDR3 bases: TGTGCCAGCAGCAAGAGGTCAGATACGCAGTATTTT.

The sample holds one count of this clonotype. This could be a read error, since a much larger clone is one nucleotide away. The rearrangement joins TRBV6-2 or TRBV6-3 to TRBJ1-3; D not certain. Germline loops: CDR1 MNHEY, CDR2 SVGEGT. The CDR3 covers 13 residues. CDR3 loop: CASSLFSGNTTYF. For the CDR3, the DNA is TGTGCCAGCAGTTTATTCTCTGGAAACACCACATATTTT.

This clonotype has a count of ten or more. This chain joins TRBV27 and TRBJ1-5; D might be TRBD1 (5 bases). CDR1 is MNHEY, CDR2 SMNVEV, per germline (reference sequence). Trimming pared 5 bases from V and 4 bases from J, leaving 15 bases between. The CDR3 contains 15 residues. CDR3 residues: CASSTQRGLNQPQHF. CDR3 DNA sequence: TGTGCCAGCAGTACCCAACGGGGCCTAAATCAGCCCCAGCATTTT.

The chain combines TRBV11-1 with TRBJ2-7, with D perhaps being TRBD1 or TRBD2 (7 bases each). The CDR3 runs 15 residues. Deletions cut 4 bases from V and 9 bases from J, with 22 bases between. Germline V lookup: CDR1 SGHAT, CDR2 FQDESV (reference sequence). DNA for the CDR3: TGTGCCAGCAGCTCCCTTCGGACAGGTCCGGGGGGGCAGTACTTC. This gives the protein CASSSLRTGPGGQYF.

This clonotype was picked up a small number of times. A junction boundary mismatches the germline segment, possibly from a read error. V is TRBV6-2 or TRBV6-3 and J is TRBJ2-7, with D uncertain. The CDR3 consists of 11 residues. Germline CDR1 reads MNHEY; CDR2 reads SVGEGT. The CDR3 region has the DNA TGTGCCAGCAGTTACTCCGACGAGCAGTACTTC. It codes for CASSYSDEQYF.

This clonotype was detected ten times or more. The chain combines TRBV7-9 with TRBJ2-7; 8 nucleotides agree with TRBD1. Germline CDR1 and CDR2: SEHNR and FQNEAQ (reference sequence). V gave up 6 bases and J gave up 2 bases; unmatched junction bases: 6. This CDR3 has 14 amino acids. In nucleotides, the CDR3 is TGTGCCAGCAGTTCCGGGACAGGAGCCTACGAGCAGTACTTC. It encodes CASSSGTGAYEQYF. Complete variable domain (other parts from reference TRBV7-9 and TRBJ2-7): DTGVSQNPRHKITKRGQNVTFRCDPISEHNRLYWYRQTLGQGPEFLTYFQNEAQLEKSRLLSDRFSAERPKGSFSTLEIQRTEQGDSAMYLCASSSGTGAYEQYFGPGTRLTVT.

This clonotype was seen a handful of times. The chain employs TRBV29-1 and TRBJ2-7, with 11 bases aligning to TRBD1. Trimming cost V 7 bases and J 0 bases; bases outside gene matches: 8. Germline V gene lookup returns CDR1 SQVTM and CDR2 ANQGSEA. The CDR3 loop spans 15 amino acids. CDR3 DNA sequence: TGCAGCGCCCGACAGGGGACAGGGGGCTCCTACGAGCAGTACTTC. It yields the protein CSARQGTGGSYEQYF.

J is TRBJ1-5 and V is TRBV20-1; D is ambiguous. CDR3 length: 14 residues. Germline V CDR1 and CDR2: DFQATT, SNEGSKA (reference sequence). Deletions cut 4 bases from V and 1 base from J, with 11 bases between. The CDR3 protein is CSATDPVSNQPQHF. For the CDR3, the DNA is TGCAGTGCTACGGACCCCGTGAGCAATCAGCCCCAGCATTTT.

This clonotype was counted at least ten times. This chain links TRBV6-5 with TRBJ2-7, with 7 bases that match TRBD1. Germline CDR1 is MNHEY and CDR2 is SVGAGI. Trimming at V came to 6 bases and at J to 3 bases, leaving 8 bases not matched to a gene. The CDR3 totals 14 residues. Written as DNA, the CDR3 is TGTGCCAGCAGCCCTGTGAGACAGGGCTACGAGCAGTACTTC. This encodes CASSPVRQGYEQYF.